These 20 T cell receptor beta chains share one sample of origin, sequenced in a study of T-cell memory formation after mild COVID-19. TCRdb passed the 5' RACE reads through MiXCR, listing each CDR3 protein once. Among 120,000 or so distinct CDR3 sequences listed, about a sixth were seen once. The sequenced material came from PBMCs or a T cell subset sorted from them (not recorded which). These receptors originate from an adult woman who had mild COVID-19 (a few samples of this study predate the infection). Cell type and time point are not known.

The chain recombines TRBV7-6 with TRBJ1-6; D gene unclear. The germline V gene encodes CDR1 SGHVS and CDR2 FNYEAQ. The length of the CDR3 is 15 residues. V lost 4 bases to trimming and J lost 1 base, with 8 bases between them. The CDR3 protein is CASSSQESYNSPLHF. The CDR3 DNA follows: TGTGCCAGCAGCTCCCAGGAGTCCTATAATTCACCCCTCCACTTT. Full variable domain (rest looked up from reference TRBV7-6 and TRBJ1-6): GAGVSQSPRYKVTKRGQDVALRCDPISGHVSLYWYRQALGQGPEFLTYFNYEAQQDKSGLPNDRFSAERPEGSISTLTIQRTEQRDSAMYRCASSSQESYNSPLHFGNGTRLTVT.

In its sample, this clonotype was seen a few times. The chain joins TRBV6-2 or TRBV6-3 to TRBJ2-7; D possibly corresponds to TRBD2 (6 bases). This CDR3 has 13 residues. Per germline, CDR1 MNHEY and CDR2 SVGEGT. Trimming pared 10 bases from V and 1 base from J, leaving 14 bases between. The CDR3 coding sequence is TGTGCCACTCAGCTAGCGAATTCCTACGAGCAGTACTTC. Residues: CATQLANSYEQYF.

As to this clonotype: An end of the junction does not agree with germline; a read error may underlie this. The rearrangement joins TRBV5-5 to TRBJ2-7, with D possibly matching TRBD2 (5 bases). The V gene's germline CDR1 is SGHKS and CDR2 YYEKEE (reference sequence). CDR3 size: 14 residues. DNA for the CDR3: TGTGCCAGCAGCTTGGACACTACTAGGTACGATCAGTACTTC. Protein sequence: CASSLDTTRYDQYF.

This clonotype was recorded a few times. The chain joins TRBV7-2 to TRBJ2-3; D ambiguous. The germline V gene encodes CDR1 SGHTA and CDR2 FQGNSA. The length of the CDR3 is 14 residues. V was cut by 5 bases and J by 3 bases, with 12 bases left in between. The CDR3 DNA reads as TGTGCCAGCAGCCGTCTCAAGGGTACAGATACGCAGTATTTT. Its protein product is CASSRLKGTDTQYF.

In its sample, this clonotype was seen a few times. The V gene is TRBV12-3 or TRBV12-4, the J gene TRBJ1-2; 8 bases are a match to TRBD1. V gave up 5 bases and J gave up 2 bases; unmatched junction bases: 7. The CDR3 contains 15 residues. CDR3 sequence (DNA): TGTGCCAGCAGTCTCGCGAGGACAGGGAACTATGGCTACACCTTC. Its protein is CASSLARTGNYGYTF.

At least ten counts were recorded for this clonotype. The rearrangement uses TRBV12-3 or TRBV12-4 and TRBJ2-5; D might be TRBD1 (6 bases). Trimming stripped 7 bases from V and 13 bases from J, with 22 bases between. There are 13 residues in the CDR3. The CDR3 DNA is TGTGCCAGCACCGTCTCAGGGGCGGCAGGGATGTACTTC. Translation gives CASTVSGAAGMYF.

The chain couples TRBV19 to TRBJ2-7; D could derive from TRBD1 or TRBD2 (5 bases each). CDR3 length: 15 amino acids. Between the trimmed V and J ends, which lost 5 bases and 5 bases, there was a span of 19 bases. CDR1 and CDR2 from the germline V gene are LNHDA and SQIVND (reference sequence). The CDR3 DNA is TGTGCCAGTAGTGTTTACGGGGCCCGAGGTGACGAGCAGTACTTC. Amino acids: CASSVYGARGDEQYF.

This CDR3 reads CASSIRDRVYGYTF. The CDR3 region has the DNA TGTGCCAGCAGCATCCGGGACAGGGTTTATGGCTACACCTTC. The chain combines TRBV7-9 with TRBJ1-2; 9 nucleotides match TRBD1. J gave up 5 bases and V 5 bases, and 6 bases lay outside the gene matches. The CDR3 is made up of 14 amino acids. Germline V gene sequence: CDR1 SEHNR, CDR2 FQNEAQ (reference sequence).

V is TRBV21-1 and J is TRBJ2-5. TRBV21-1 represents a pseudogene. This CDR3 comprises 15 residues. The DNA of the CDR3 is TGTGCCAGCCGTACAAAGGTCAGAGCCCAAGAGACCCAGTACTTC. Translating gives CASRTKVRAQETQYF.

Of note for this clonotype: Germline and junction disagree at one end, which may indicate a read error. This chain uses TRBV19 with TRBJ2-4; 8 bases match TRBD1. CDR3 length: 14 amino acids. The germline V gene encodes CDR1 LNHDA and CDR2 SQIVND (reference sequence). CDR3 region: CDSSATGTGNIQYF. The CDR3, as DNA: TGTGACAGTAGTGCCACCGGGACAGGAAACATTCAGTACTTC.

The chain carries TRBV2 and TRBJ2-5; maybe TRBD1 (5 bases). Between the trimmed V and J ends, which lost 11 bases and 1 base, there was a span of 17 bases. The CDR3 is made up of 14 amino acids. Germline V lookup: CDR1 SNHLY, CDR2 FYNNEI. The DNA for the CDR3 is TGTGCCGGGAAAGACAGTTACCCCCAAGAGACCCAGTACTTC. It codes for CAGKDSYPQETQYF.

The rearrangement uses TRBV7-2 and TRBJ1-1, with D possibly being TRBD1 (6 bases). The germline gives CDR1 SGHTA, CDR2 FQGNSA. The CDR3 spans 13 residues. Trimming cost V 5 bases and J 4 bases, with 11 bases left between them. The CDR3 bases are TGTGCCAGCAGCGAAAAGACAGGCACTGAAGCTTTCTTT. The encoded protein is CASSEKTGTEAFF.

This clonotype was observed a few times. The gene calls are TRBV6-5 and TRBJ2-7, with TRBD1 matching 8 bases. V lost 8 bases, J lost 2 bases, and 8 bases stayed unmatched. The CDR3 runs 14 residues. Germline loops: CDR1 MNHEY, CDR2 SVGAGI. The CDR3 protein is CASLAGTGAYEQYF. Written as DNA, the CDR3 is TGTGCCAGCCTCGCCGGGACAGGTGCCTACGAGCAGTACTTC.

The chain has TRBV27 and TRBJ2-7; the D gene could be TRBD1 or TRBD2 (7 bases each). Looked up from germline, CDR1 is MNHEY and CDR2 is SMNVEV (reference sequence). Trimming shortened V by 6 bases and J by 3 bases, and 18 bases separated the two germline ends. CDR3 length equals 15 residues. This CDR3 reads CASSPGGTAIYEQYF. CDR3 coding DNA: TGTGCCAGCAGCCCCGGGGGGACAGCAATCTACGAGCAGTACTTC.

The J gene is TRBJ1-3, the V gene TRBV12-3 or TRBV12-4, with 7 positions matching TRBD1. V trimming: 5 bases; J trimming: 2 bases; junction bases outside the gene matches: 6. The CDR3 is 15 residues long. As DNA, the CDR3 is TGTGCCAGCAGTCCAGGGGGGGGTGCTGGAAACACCATATATTTT. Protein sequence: CASSPGGGAGNTIYF.

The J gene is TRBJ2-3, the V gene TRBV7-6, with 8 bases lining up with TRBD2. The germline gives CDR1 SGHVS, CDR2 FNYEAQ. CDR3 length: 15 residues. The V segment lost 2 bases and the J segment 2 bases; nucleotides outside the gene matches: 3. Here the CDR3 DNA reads TGTGCCAGCAGCTTAACTAGCGGATTCACAGATACGCAGTATTTT. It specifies CASSLTSGFTDTQYF.

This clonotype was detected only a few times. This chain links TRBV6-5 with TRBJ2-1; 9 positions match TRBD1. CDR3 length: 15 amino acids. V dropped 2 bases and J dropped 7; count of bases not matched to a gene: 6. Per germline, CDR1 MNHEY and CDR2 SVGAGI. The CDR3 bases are TGTGCCAGCAGTTACGGAGGACAGGGGCAAAATGAGCAGTTCTTC. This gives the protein CASSYGGQGQNEQFF.

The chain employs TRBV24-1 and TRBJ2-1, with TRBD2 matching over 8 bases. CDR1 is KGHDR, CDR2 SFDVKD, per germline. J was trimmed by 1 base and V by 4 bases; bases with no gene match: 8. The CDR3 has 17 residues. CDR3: CATSEGKREKSYNEQFF. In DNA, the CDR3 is TGTGCCACCAGTGAGGGTAAGCGGGAGAAGTCCTACAATGAGCAGTTCTTC.

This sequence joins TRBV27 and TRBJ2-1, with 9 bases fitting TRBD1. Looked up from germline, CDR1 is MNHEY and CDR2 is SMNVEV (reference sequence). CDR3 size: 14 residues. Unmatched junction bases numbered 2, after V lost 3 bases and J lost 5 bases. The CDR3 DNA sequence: TGTGCCAGCAGTTTTGGGACAGGGAACAATGAGCAGTTCTTC. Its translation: CASSFGTGNNEQFF.

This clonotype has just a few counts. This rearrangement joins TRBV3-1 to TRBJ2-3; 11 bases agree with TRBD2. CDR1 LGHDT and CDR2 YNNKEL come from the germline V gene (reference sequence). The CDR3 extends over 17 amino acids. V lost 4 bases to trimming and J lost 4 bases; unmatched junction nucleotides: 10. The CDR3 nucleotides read TGTGCCAGCAGCCGTGGGGGTCGACTAGCGGGACCAGATACGCAGTATTTT. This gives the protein CASSRGGRLAGPDTQYF.